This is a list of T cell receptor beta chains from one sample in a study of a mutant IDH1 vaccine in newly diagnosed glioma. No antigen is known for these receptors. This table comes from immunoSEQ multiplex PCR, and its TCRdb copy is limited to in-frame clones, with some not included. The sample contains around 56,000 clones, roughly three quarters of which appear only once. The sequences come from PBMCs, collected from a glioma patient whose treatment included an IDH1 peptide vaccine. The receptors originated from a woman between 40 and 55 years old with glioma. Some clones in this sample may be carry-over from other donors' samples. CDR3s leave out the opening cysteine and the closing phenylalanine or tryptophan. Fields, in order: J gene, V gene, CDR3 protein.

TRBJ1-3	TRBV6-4	ASSTQESISGNTIY
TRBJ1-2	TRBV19	ASSPRQVEWDGYT
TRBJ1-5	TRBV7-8	ASSTWTGDLQPQH
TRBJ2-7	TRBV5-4	ASSPDRIKIYEQY
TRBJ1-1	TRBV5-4	ASSLEMGTEAF
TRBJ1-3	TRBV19	ASTAAGPGNTIY
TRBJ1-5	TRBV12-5	ASGLATPRGQPQH
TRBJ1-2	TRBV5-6	ASTQGALYGYT
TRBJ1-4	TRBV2	ATKDREKGTNEKLF
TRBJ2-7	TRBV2	ASSEWQGLNEQY
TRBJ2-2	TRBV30	AWSGSGATGELF